Each of the 13 T cell receptor beta chains below was sequenced from the same sample in a study of identical twins. Each CDR3 protein gets one entry after TCRdb re-called the 5' RACE reads with MiXCR. The table lists about 190,000 distinct CDR3 sequences, more than 15% of them singletons, with 35% to 45% in the top ten. This sample also appeared in a second study, on T cells expressing NK-cell markers.

Sequencing input: CD8+ T cells sorted from blood. These receptors all stem from a woman between 18 and 30 years old in good health.

The V call is TRBV7-2, the J call TRBJ2-1; no clear D. Per germline, CDR1 SGHTA and CDR2 FQGNSA. The V and J ends lost 5 bases and 15 bases respectively, with 8 bases between them. The CDR3 is 9 amino acids. CDR3 protein: CASSPPPFF. CDR3 nucleotide sequence: TGTGCCAGCAGCCCGCCCCCGTTCTTC.

The chain couples TRBV20-1 to TRBJ2-3, with TRBD2 identical over 8 bases. Germline V lookup: CDR1 DFQATT, CDR2 SNEGSKA (reference sequence). The CDR3 loop spans 15 amino acids. V dropped 1 base and J dropped 2; count of bases not matched to a gene: 5. The CDR3 region has the DNA TGCAGTGCTAGAGGGCGGGGGGTCCCCACAGATACGCAGTATTTT. It codes for CSARGRGVPTDTQYF.

The chain combines TRBV20-1 with TRBJ2-3, with TRBD2 identical over 9 bases. J gave up 6 bases and V 0 bases, and 13 bases lay outside the gene matches. CDR1 is DFQATT, CDR2 SNEGSKA, per germline (reference sequence). The CDR3 length is 17 residues. The CDR3 sequence: CSAREGVGGGVLDTQYF. CDR3 sequence (DNA): TGCAGTGCTAGAGAGGGAGTTGGCGGGGGGGTTTTGGATACGCAGTATTTT.

This chain links TRBV24-1 with TRBJ2-3; TRBD1 aligns across 8 bases. Germline trimming cut 4 bases from V and 4 bases from J; bases unmatched to any gene: 9. The CDR3 has 16 residues. The germline V gene has CDR1 KGHDR and CDR2 SFDVKD. As DNA, the CDR3 is TGTGCCACCAGTGACCCTAGGGTACAGGGGGCAGATACGCAGTATTTT. It translates to CATSDPRVQGADTQYF.

This clonotype was recorded a few times. This chain connects TRBV4-3 to TRBJ2-2, with unresolved D. This CDR3 contains 12 residues. Between the trimmed V and J ends, which lost 8 bases and 6 bases, there was a span of 10 bases. In germline, CDR1 is LGHNA, CDR2 YSLEER. CDR3 nucleotide sequence: TGCGCCAGCCGCTCCCCCCCCGGGGAGCTGTTTTTT. Translation gives CASRSPPGELFF.

This clonotype was seen a handful of times. Compared with germline, one end of the junction differs, possibly owing to a read error. CDR3 sequence (DNA): TGTGCCAGCAGATTAGGACAGGAACCCTACGAGCAGTACTTC. Protein product: CASRLGQEPYEQYF. This sequence joins TRBV11-2 and TRBJ2-7; 7 bases agree with TRBD1. This CDR3 has 14 amino acids. The germline gives CDR1 SGHAT, CDR2 FQNNGV.

This clonotype was counted only a few times. This chain links TRBV7-9 with TRBJ2-5, with TRBD2 identical over 10 bases. J was trimmed by 5 bases and V by 6 bases; bases with no gene match: 9. Per germline, CDR1 SEHNR and CDR2 FQNEAQ (reference sequence). This CDR3 spans 15 amino acids. For the CDR3, the DNA is TGTGCCAGCAGACCAACCCTAGCGGGGGTTGAGACCCAGTACTTC. Amino acids: CASRPTLAGVETQYF.

This clonotype was picked up many times. The genes are TRBV4-2 and TRBJ2-3; D might be TRBD1 (6 bases). The CDR3 contains 14 residues. V dropped 5 bases and J dropped 5 bases, with 14 bases sitting between them. The germline V gene encodes CDR1 LGHNA and CDR2 YNFKEQ. The DNA for the CDR3 is TGTGCCAGCAGCGGGGGCCTGGGTGGAGATACGCAGTATTTT. It yields the protein CASSGGLGGDTQYF.

The CDR3 nucleotides read TGTGCCAGCAGCTTAATCCCCAGTAGGGATGAAAAACTGTTTTTT. It codes for CASSLIPSRDEKLFF. This chain uses TRBV7-6 with TRBJ1-4, with no clear D. The CDR3 has 15 amino acids. Looked up from germline, CDR1 is SGHVS and CDR2 is FNYEAQ. The V end was cut by 2 bases, the J end by 6 bases, with 13 bases between.

In this sample, this clonotype turned up a few times. The chain combines TRBV20-1 with TRBJ2-7; D unresolved. CDR3 length equals 13 residues. The germline CDR1 and CDR2 sequences are DFQATT and SNEGSKA (reference sequence). Trimming pared 6 bases from V and 0 bases from J, leaving 12 bases between. CDR3 loop: CSAEDGSSYEQYF. The CDR3 DNA sequence: TGCAGTGCCGAGGACGGTTCCTCCTACGAGCAGTACTTC.

CDR3 sequence reads: CSAPIGGKTQYF. The CDR3 DNA reads as TGCAGTGCTCCCATCGGTGGAAAGACCCAGTACTTC. The chain combines TRBV20-1 with TRBJ2-5; D not resolved. The V gene lost 5 bases and the J gene lost 6 bases, with 13 bases spanning the gap. The CDR3 has 12 amino acids. CDR1 DFQATT and CDR2 SNEGSKA come from the germline V gene (reference sequence).

The CDR3, as DNA: TGTGCCAGCAGTTTATCGACATCGAGCTCTGGGGCCAACGTCCTGACTTTC. As protein: CASSLSTSSSGANVLTF. J is TRBJ2-6 and V is TRBV27; no clear D gene. V dropped 0 bases and J dropped 0 bases, with 9 bases sitting between them. Looked up from germline, CDR1 is MNHEY and CDR2 is SMNVEV (reference sequence). This CDR3 has 17 amino acids.

The rearrangement links TRBV19 to TRBJ2-7, with D possibly matching TRBD1 (5 bases). CDR1 LNHDA and CDR2 SQIVND come from the germline V gene (reference sequence). V was trimmed by 6 bases and J by 3 bases, leaving 9 bases between them. CDR3 length: 12 amino acids. CDR3 loop: CASRGHNYEQYF. CDR3 in DNA: TGTGCCAGTAGAGGACATAACTACGAGCAGTACTTC.